The following is a T cell receptor (beta chain) sequence with its context. Its specificity is unknown. This sample is drawn from a study of vaccination effects on CD4 cells after COVID-19. Viral peptide pools were used in the ViraFEST assay to expand antigen-specific CD4+ T cells, and sequencing came afterward. It was after around 10 days of culture that CD4+ T cells were isolated. Either the BNT162b2 or mRNA-1273 vaccine was given to participants in two doses. TCRdb keeps only in-frame clones here, not all; method: immunoSEQ multiplex PCR. The repertoire holds some 25,000 clones, 70% to 75% seen once, with 7.8% in the top ten. The receptor comes from a human donor who received a COVID-19 vaccine. Material: CD4+ T cells from PBMCs cultured with SARS-CoV-2 spike peptides, obtained after COVID-19 vaccination.

The DNA for the CDR3 is TGTGCCAGCAGCCCCGGGACAGTTTACGAGCAGTACTTC. It encodes CASSPGTVYEQYF. The chain is built from TRBV3-1 (or the pseudogene TRBV3-2) and TRBJ2-7, with 7 bases identical to TRBD1. In germline, CDR1 is LGHDT, CDR2 YNNKEL (reference sequence). The CDR3 loop spans 13 amino acids. V lost 4 bases, J lost 4 bases, and 4 bases stayed unmatched.